Below, 6 T cell receptor beta chains from the same sample are listed, as sequenced in a study of T cells after yellow fever vaccination (dated by TCRdb to the late 2010s). The treatment or condition label here, explained by the study, means: live attenuated yellow fever vaccine strain. Library construction relied on 5' RACE. The sequencer listed for this sample is Illumina HiSeq 2500. The raw public reads went through TCRdb reprocessing: fastp at Q25, MiXCR clone calling, in-frame beta chains kept. Duplicate CDR3 protein sequences are folded into a single record with the most common DNA and genes. The sample contains tens of thousands of distinct CDR3 sequences, 7.5% to 9% of them found a single time. The biggest ten clones account for about two fifths of the sample. The input for sequencing was CD8+ T cells sorted from PBMCs, taken on the day of the yellow fever booster vaccination. The receptor source for this set is a man in his thirties or forties who received the YFV17D yellow fever vaccine.

This clonotype was seen ten or more times. The CDR3 DNA follows: TGCGCCAGCAGCCAAGTGAGTGAAGGGACCTACGAGCAGTACTTC. Protein sequence: CASSQVSEGTYEQYF. The chain recombines TRBV4-1 with TRBJ2-7, with D unresolved. Germline V gives CDR1 MGHRA, CDR2 YSYEKL. The CDR3 consists of 15 residues. Trimming shortened V by 1 base and J by 2 bases, and 12 bases separated the two germline ends.

This clonotype occurred a few times. The V gene is TRBV4-2, the J gene TRBJ2-2; D not certain. The CDR3 runs 15 residues. V gave up 2 bases and J gave up 0 bases, with 7 bases separating them. Germline values: CDR1 LGHNA, CDR2 YNFKEQ. CDR3 sequence (DNA): TGTGCCAGCAGCCAATCTGGGACGAACACCGGGGAGCTGTTTTTT. Protein sequence: CASSQSGTNTGELFF.

This clonotype occurred many times. This chain links TRBV7-9 with TRBJ2-5, with D possibly TRBD1 on 6 matching bases. There are 13 residues in the CDR3. Germline lookup yields CDR1 SEHNR and CDR2 FQNEAQ (reference sequence). Deletions cut 5 bases from V and 5 bases from J, with 12 bases between. The CDR3 spells CASSPRGGETQYF. The CDR3 region has the DNA TGTGCCAGCAGCCCGAGAGGGGGTGAGACCCAGTACTTC.

The chain recombines TRBV11-2 with TRBJ2-1, with D unresolved. The CDR3 loop spans 13 amino acids. Germline loops: CDR1 SGHAT, CDR2 FQNNGV. V was trimmed by 1 base and J by 10 bases, leaving 11 bases between them. CDR3 nucleotide sequence: TGTGCCAGCAGCTTAGTGATGGGTTGGGAGCAGTTCTTC. Its protein product is CASSLVMGWEQFF.

This clonotype has a count of ten or more. J is TRBJ2-7 and V is TRBV27; D may correspond to TRBD1 or TRBD2 (7 bases each). The length of the CDR3 is 14 residues. Germline values: CDR1 MNHEY, CDR2 SMNVEV (reference sequence). Trimming took 6 bases from V and 3 from J, leaving 15 bases between them. The CDR3 loop is CASSLRGTNYEQYF. CDR3 bases: TGTGCCAGCAGCCTCAGGGGGACTAACTACGAGCAGTACTTC.

The J gene is TRBJ1-1, the V gene TRBV5-5; D is uncertain. This CDR3 has 11 residues. Germline values: CDR1 SGHKS, CDR2 YYEKEE (reference sequence). Trimming removed 6 bases at V and 11 bases at J, with 14 bases between. The CDR3 here is CASTMGYLAFF. In DNA, the CDR3 is TGTGCCAGCACCATGGGCTATTTGGCTTTCTTT.